These 2 T cell receptor beta chains came from one sample sequenced in a study of T cell responses to AZD1222 COVID-19 vaccine. The data were produced by immunoSEQ multiplex PCR, yet TCRdb's version contains in-frame clones alone and is incomplete. In the table there are under 200,000 clones, around 90% of which are singletons. The source was peripheral blood, collected 28 days after the second AZD1222 dose. All receptors derive from an adult who received the AZD1222 COVID-19 vaccine.

The rearrangement links TRBV12-3 or TRBV12-4 to TRBJ1-2; D ambiguous. CDR3 size: 13 residues. V was shortened by 4 bases and J by 0 bases, with 6 bases between the two germline ends. The CDR3 loop reads CASSSSPNYGYTF. The CDR3 bases are TGTGCCAGCAGTTCCAGCCCTAACTATGGCTACACCTTC.

V gene TRBV5-4 combines with J gene TRBJ2-1, with 9 bases fitting TRBD2. The junction had 5 bases not matched to a gene; V was cut back by 1 base and J by 6 bases. This CDR3 is built from 15 residues. Germline V gene lookup returns CDR1 SGHNT and CDR2 YYREEE (reference sequence). The CDR3 nucleotides read TGTGCCAGCAGCTTGAAGAGCGGGGGGACCAATGAGCAGTTCTTC. Translating it yields CASSLKSGGTNEQFF.